The clone carrying this TCR beta chain was observed many times. Amplification of the TCR beta CDR3 regions used RNA transcripts (as template). Investigators did first-round RT-PCR with HTBI primers, then second-round multiplex PCR. TCRdb itself ran the multiplex PCR reads through MiXCR, one entry per CDR3 protein. Among 680,000 or so distinct CDR3 sequences listed, 22% were seen once. Germline CDR1 MNHEY, CDR2 SMNVEV (reference sequence). This CDR3 spans 13 amino acids. With 8 bases removed from V and 0 bases from J, the gap between germline ends came to 10 bases. This sample was included in a study of Graves' ophthalmopathy and Graves' hyperthyroidism. Stable hyperthyroidism referred to disease that showed no ophthalmopathy within 18 months of follow-up. Clinicians made diagnoses from clinical symptoms, serum thyroxine, TRAb, thyroid ultrasound and orbital computed tomography.

The rearrangement joins TRBV27 to TRBJ1-1; D unclear. Sequenced: peripheral blood. This TCR was sampled from a woman aged 18-30 years with stable Graves' hyperthyroidism. Some clones in this sample may be carry-over from other donors' samples. CDR3 coding DNA: TGTGCCAGCGTGGCTCGGCTGAACACTGAAGCTTTCTTT. This sequence encodes CASVARLNTEAFF.